Below, 9 T cell receptor beta chains from the same sample are listed, as sequenced in a study of response to subunit inactivated influenza vaccine. Using its own MiXCR run on the RT-PCR reads, TCRdb lists one record per CDR3 protein. This table holds approximately 490,000 distinct CDR3 sequences, around 7.7% found once. The specimen was PBMCs from blood, collected roughly 24 months after vaccination. All receptors come from a man in his fifties or sixties who received an inactivated influenza vaccine.

This clonotype was found a few times. This rearrangement joins TRBV28 to TRBJ2-7, with 8 nucleotides matching TRBD1. V shed 5 bases, J shed 5 bases, and the junction held 8 bases outside the gene matches. CDR1 MDHEN and CDR2 SYDVKM come from the germline V gene. This CDR3 comprises 14 residues. CDR3: CASSPPGQADEQYF. The DNA for the CDR3 is TGTGCCAGCAGTCCCCCGGGACAGGCCGACGAGCAGTACTTC.

This clonotype occurred many times. The V call is TRBV4-3, the J call TRBJ1-3; possibly TRBD1 for D (6 bases). The V end lost 1 base, the J end lost 1 base, and 20 bases lay between the germline ends. The CDR3 loop spans 19 amino acids. CDR1 and CDR2 (germline): LGHNA, YSLEER. CDR3 coding DNA: TGCGCCAGCAGCCAAGCTCAGGGGCCTGGGCAGTTTTCTGGAAACACCATATATTTT. Translated, it gives CASSQAQGPGQFSGNTIYF.

This clonotype showed up just a few times. This rearrangement joins TRBV7-9 to TRBJ1-6; the match to TRBD1 covers 9 bases. Germline V CDR1 and CDR2: SEHNR, FQNEAQ (reference sequence). The junction had 11 bases not matched to a gene; V was cut back by 5 bases and J by 12 bases. The CDR3 has 15 residues. Written as DNA, the CDR3 is TGTGCCAGCAGCGCCCACAGGGGGCGGGGGCGACCCCTCCACTTT. Translation: CASSAHRGRGRPLHF.

The V call is TRBV4-3, the J call TRBJ1-2; weak D call: TRBD1 (6 bases). The length of the CDR3 is 14 residues. Trimming stripped 0 bases from V and 8 bases from J, with 13 bases between. Per the germline V gene, CDR1 is LGHNA and CDR2 is YSLEER. CDR3 residues: CASSQDLETGGYTF. The CDR3 DNA sequence: TGCGCCAGCAGCCAAGATCTGGAGACAGGCGGCTACACCTTC.

The chain's CDR3 is CSASLGTRGYNSPLHF. DNA for the CDR3: TGCAGTGCTAGTCTCGGAACCAGGGGGTATAATTCACCCCTCCACTTT. This chain links TRBV20-1 with TRBJ1-6; 7 nucleotides line up with TRBD1. The CDR3 runs to 16 residues. CDR1 and CDR2 (germline): DFQATT, SNEGSKA (reference sequence). V dropped 3 bases and J dropped 4; count of bases not matched to a gene: 9.

This chain links TRBV6-5 with TRBJ2-7; 7 bases map to TRBD1. The trim removed 2 bases at V and 7 bases at J, leaving 14 bases unmatched. Germline CDR1 is MNHEY and CDR2 is SVGAGI. The CDR3 has 16 residues. CDR3 DNA: TGTGCCAGCAGTTACAGAGACAGGGTTCCGGGTGGTGAGCAGTACTTC. Translating it yields CASSYRDRVPGGEQYF.

CDR3 protein: CASSHRDRGTDTQYF. CDR3 bases: TGTGCCAGCAGTCACCGGGACAGGGGAACAGATACGCAGTATTTT. The rearrangement links TRBV12-3 or TRBV12-4 to TRBJ2-3; TRBD1 aligns across 10 bases. With 5 bases clipped from V and 3 bases from J, the junction kept 5 bases outside the gene matches. This CDR3 comprises 15 residues.

The chain combines TRBV6-1 with TRBJ2-4; D perhaps matches TRBD2 (5 bases). CDR3 length: 17 amino acids. Germline CDR1 reads MNHNS; CDR2 reads SASEGT. V was trimmed by 0 bases and J by 0 bases, leaving 12 bases between them. The CDR3 coding sequence is TGTGCCAGCAGTGAAGCGTCGGCAGGACTAGCCAAAAACATTCAGTACTTC. Translated, it gives CASSEASAGLAKNIQYF.

In its sample, this clonotype was seen a few times. The V and J genes are TRBV15 and TRBJ2-7; 9 bases agree with TRBD2. The CDR3 length is 19 residues. Germline V gives CDR1 LNHNV, CDR2 YYDKDF (reference sequence). V dropped 8 bases and J dropped 6; count of bases not matched to a gene: 26. The CDR3 spells CATDTSWVSGRTQLPEQYF. The CDR3 DNA sequence: TGTGCCACCGACACGAGTTGGGTAAGCGGGAGGACACAGTTACCCGAGCAGTACTTC.